Below are 18 T cell receptor beta chains sequenced from a single sample in a study of beta chain features in type 1 diabetes. General study results and limits: Among patients with Type 1 diabetes, TCRB CDR3s were moderately but significantly shorter in every one of the four CD4+ subsets.

Antigens of these TCRs are unknown. Sequencing targeted expressed TCRB transcripts, as all isolated RNA had been reverse transcribed. The protocol was immunoSEQ multiplex PCR, while the TCRdb copy is restricted to in-frame clones and leaves out a portion. Among around 650,000 clones listed, roughly 12% were seen once. The sample taken for sequencing was naive CD4+ T cells from blood. These receptors were taken from a young man with type 1 diabetes.

The chain carries TRBV2 and TRBJ2-7; 8 bases fit TRBD2. The germline gives CDR1 SNHLY, CDR2 FYNNEI. The CDR3 is 16 amino acids. The V segment lost 2 bases and the J segment 2 bases; nucleotides outside the gene matches: 8. The CDR3 spells CASSESQRGSPYEQYF. The CDR3 coding sequence is TGTGCCAGCAGTGAAAGCCAGCGGGGGTCCCCCTACGAGCAGTACTTC. Filled out from reference TRBV2 and TRBJ2-7, the complete variable domain reads EPEVTQTPSHQVTQMGQEVILRCVPISNHLYFYWYRQILGQKVEFLVSFYNNEISEKSEIFDDQFSVERPDGSNFTLKIRSTKLEDSAMYFCASSESQRGSPYEQYFGPGTRLTVT.

The chain is built from TRBV30 and TRBJ1-2; D possibly corresponds to TRBD1 (6 bases). This CDR3 has 13 residues. Germline lookup yields CDR1 GTSNPN and CDR2 SVGIG (reference sequence). Trimming cost V 0 bases and J 7 bases, with 12 bases left between them. The CDR3 nucleotides are TGTGCCTGGAGTGTAACGGGGGGCTCTGGCTACACCTTC. It codes for CAWSVTGGSGYTF.

The chain couples TRBV2 to TRBJ2-1; D is possibly TRBD1 or TRBD2 (5 bases each). The length of the CDR3 is 15 residues. Germline V CDR1 and CDR2: SNHLY, FYNNEI. V was cut by 4 bases and J by 6 bases, with 16 bases left in between. For the CDR3, the DNA is TGTGCCAGCAGTGTTCGAGGGACCACCGGCAATGAGCAGTTCTTC. Translation: CASSVRGTTGNEQFF.

The rearrangement links TRBV27 to TRBJ2-1, with D perhaps matching TRBD1 (5 bases). V was trimmed by 6 bases and J by 8 bases, leaving 17 bases between them. The CDR3 sequence is 14 residues long. Germline CDR1 MNHEY, CDR2 SMNVEV (reference sequence). The CDR3 nucleotides read TGTGCCAGCAGCTTTCTCGCTTTCAGGGATGAGCAGTTCTTC. It is translated as CASSFLAFRDEQFF.

As for this clone: Other DNA sequences in this sample translate to the same CDR3. The rearrangement uses TRBV7-2 and TRBJ2-5, with D maybe TRBD2 (5 bases). V was pared by 0 bases and J by 3 bases, with 5 bases between. The germline gives CDR1 SGHTA, CDR2 FQGNSA. This CDR3 spans 13 amino acids. In DNA, the CDR3 is TGTGCCAGCAGCTTAGCCGGGAAAGAGACCCAGTACTTC. Protein: CASSLAGKETQYF.

The rearrangement joins TRBV19 to TRBJ2-2; no reliable D call. V was shortened by 6 bases and J by 5 bases, with 10 bases between the two germline ends. The CDR3 runs 13 residues. Germline V gene data show CDR1 as LNHDA and CDR2 as SQIVND (reference sequence). The CDR3, as DNA: TGTGCCAGTAGAGGCCATGTGACCGGGGAGCTGTTTTTT. Translation gives CASRGHVTGELFF.

The chain couples TRBV15 to TRBJ1-5; D ambiguous. V lost 2 bases and J 4 bases, leaving 3 bases between the germline ends. From germline, CDR1 is LNHNV and CDR2 YYDKDF (reference sequence). CDR3 size: 12 residues. The CDR3 nucleotides read TGTGCCACCAGCAGACGAAATCAGCCCCAGCATTTT. Its translation: CATSRRNQPQHF.

This clone was seen repeatedly, ten times or more. The chain carries TRBV19 and TRBJ2-1; unclear D gene. CDR1 and CDR2 from the germline V gene are LNHDA and SQIVND (reference sequence). The CDR3 covers 11 residues. V shed 3 bases and J shed 3 bases, with 0 bases lying between them. This CDR3 reads CASSIYNEQFF. The CDR3 DNA follows: TGTGCCAGTAGTATCTACAATGAGCAGTTCTTC.

This clone was counted only a few times. The rearrangement links TRBV11-2 to TRBJ2-7; D not certain. Trimming took off 0 bases at V and 8 bases at J, with 11 bases between the two ends. The CDR3 has 13 amino acids. Germline CDR1 and CDR2: SGHAT and FQNNGV. The CDR3 DNA reads TGTGCCAGCAGCTTAGATGTCCTGGGCCAGCAGTACTTC. Translated: CASSLDVLGQQYF.

This clone showed up just a few times. The chain couples TRBV20-1 to TRBJ1-2; D unclear. The CDR3 has 11 residues. Germline CDR1 and CDR2: DFQATT and SNEGSKA (reference sequence). CDR3 in DNA: TGCGCCAGCGTGGAAAACTATGGCTACACCTTC. Translating it yields CASVENYGYTF.

The chain carries TRBV4-1 and TRBJ1-1, with 7 bases aligning to TRBD1. The V segment lost 0 bases and the J segment 4 bases; nucleotides outside the gene matches: 5. From germline, CDR1 is MGHRA and CDR2 YSYEKL. This CDR3 contains 15 residues. CDR3: CASSQEQGSGTEAFF. DNA of the CDR3: TGCGCCAGCAGCCAAGAACAGGGGTCGGGCACTGAAGCTTTCTTT.

This clone was seen a few times. Other nucleotide sequences from this sample produce the same CDR3. V is TRBV7-2 and J is TRBJ2-1; 7 nucleotides match TRBD1. V dropped 5 bases and J dropped 5; count of bases not matched to a gene: 3. CDR3 length: 13 residues. Germline lookup yields CDR1 SGHTA and CDR2 FQGNSA. Here the CDR3 reads CASSPTGDNEQFF. The CDR3 DNA sequence: TGTGCCAGCAGCCCCACAGGGGACAATGAGCAGTTCTTC.

This clone was observed a handful of times. The chain couples TRBV19 to TRBJ2-1; TRBD1 aligns across 10 bases. The CDR3 extends over 17 amino acids. Germline V lookup: CDR1 LNHDA, CDR2 SQIVND (reference sequence). Trimming removed 5 bases from V and 5 bases from J; junction bases left unmatched: 12. In nucleotides, the CDR3 is TGTGCCAGTAGTTTGACAGGGGGCTACCTCCCTAACAATGAGCAGTTCTTC. Amino acid sequence: CASSLTGGYLPNNEQFF.

The chain uses TRBV29-1 and TRBJ1-2, with 8 bases aligning to TRBD1. The V gene's germline CDR1 is SQVTM and CDR2 ANQGSEA. The CDR3 contains 12 residues. Losses at the gene ends were 6 bases for V and 4 bases for J; bases not matched to a gene: 4. The CDR3 spells CSVGDRSYGYTF. The CDR3 region has the DNA TGCAGCGTCGGGGACAGGTCCTATGGCTACACCTTC.

This chain joins TRBV29-1 and TRBJ2-5; tentatively, D is TRBD1 (5 bases). The better agreement between TRBJ2-7 and the DNA end casts doubt on the J call. The germline gives CDR1 SQVTM, CDR2 ANQGSEA. The CDR3 extends over 12 amino acids. CDR3 in amino acids: CSVQQVSYEQYF. The CDR3 coding sequence is TGCAGCGTTCAACAGGTCTCCTACGAGCAGTACTTC.

This clone came up a few times. This chain uses TRBV19 with TRBJ2-5; D gene unclear. The CDR3 spans 14 residues. Trimming took off 1 base at V and 0 bases at J, with 6 bases between the two ends. The germline V gene encodes CDR1 LNHDA and CDR2 SQIVND (reference sequence). The CDR3 coding sequence is TGTGCCAGTAGTATAGCGGTCAACCAAGAGACCCAGTACTTC. Amino acid sequence: CASSIAVNQETQYF.

The chain links TRBV6-6 to TRBJ1-2, with TRBD1 as a possible D gene (5 bases). This CDR3 contains 16 residues. Germline V lookup: CDR1 MNHNY, CDR2 SVGAGI (reference sequence). V was pared by 5 bases and J by 1 base, with 17 bases between. CDR3 in DNA: TGTGCCAGCAGTCAACAGGAGATAGCCTTTAACTATGGCTACACCTTC. It encodes CASSQQEIAFNYGYTF.

This clone was counted only a few times. The chain has TRBV7-9 and TRBJ2-7; D remains ambiguous. The CDR3 spans 14 residues. Germline V gives CDR1 SEHNR, CDR2 FQNEAQ (reference sequence). V was clipped by 5 bases and J by 3 bases, with 14 bases between them. CDR3 DNA sequence: TGTGCCAGCAGCCCTTGGGCAGAGAGCTACGAGCAGTACTTC. Encoded protein: CASSPWAESYEQYF.